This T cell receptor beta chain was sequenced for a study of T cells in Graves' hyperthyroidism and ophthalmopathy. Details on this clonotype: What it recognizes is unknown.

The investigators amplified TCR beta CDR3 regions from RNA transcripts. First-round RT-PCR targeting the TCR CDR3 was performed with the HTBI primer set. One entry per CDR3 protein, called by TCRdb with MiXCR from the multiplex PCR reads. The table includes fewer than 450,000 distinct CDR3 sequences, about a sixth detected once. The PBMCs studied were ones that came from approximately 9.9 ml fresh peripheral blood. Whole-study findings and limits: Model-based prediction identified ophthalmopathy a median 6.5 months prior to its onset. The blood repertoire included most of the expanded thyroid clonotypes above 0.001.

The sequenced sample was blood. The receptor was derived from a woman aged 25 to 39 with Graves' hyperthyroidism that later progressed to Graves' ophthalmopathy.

The CDR3 reads CASSPFSGALHF. In DNA, the CDR3 is TGTGCCAGCAGCCCGTTCTCGGGGGCCCTCCACTTT. The chain links TRBV7-9 to TRBJ1-6; possibly TRBD1 for D (5 bases). CDR1 and CDR2 (germline): SEHNR, FQNEAQ (reference sequence). The CDR3 spans 12 residues. Trimming pared 5 bases from V and 14 bases from J, leaving 13 bases between.